A selection of T cell receptor beta chains follows, all from one sample in a study of blood T cells in healthy people across ages. TCRdb processed the 5' RACE reads anew with MiXCR; each CDR3 protein has one entry. The data hold over a million distinct CDR3 sequences, with roughly 45% observed a single time. Input material: blood. These receptors all come from a woman in her sixties in good health. Each CDR3 is given with its conserved first and last residue. A D gene is named only where the DNA matches it firmly. Some rows mark clone size as missing; the rest say once, few, many or name a class of expanded clone.

TRBJ2-4	-	TRBV12-3/TRBV12-4	TRBD1	TGTGCCAGCAGTAATCGACAGGGGGGTGGGCAGTACTTC	CASSNRQGGGQYF
TRBJ2-7	once	TRBV18	-	TGTGCCAGCTCACCACCAAAAGGGGTAGGTTACGAGCAGTACTTC	CASSPPKGVGYEQYF
TRBJ2-7	few	TRBV30	TRBD2	TGTGCCTGGAGAGATAGCGGGGTCTACGAGCAGTACTTC	CAWRDSGVYEQYF
TRBJ2-7	-	TRBV4-2	TRBD2	TGTGCCAGCAGCCAAGTGGGTAGCGGGAGGACCTACGAGCAGTACTTC	CASSQVGSGRTYEQYF
TRBJ2-2	-	TRBV14	-	TGTGCCAGCAGCCAAGGGCCGGAGCTGTTTTTT	CASSQGPELFF
TRBJ2-7	many	TRBV12-3/TRBV12-4	-	TGTGCCAGCAGCTTAGCCCCCGCTAACGAGCAGTACTTC	CASSLAPANEQYF
TRBJ2-1	-	TRBV29-1	TRBD2	TGCAGCGTTGAGGGCGCGGGAGTGAGCAATGAGCAGTTCTTC	CSVEGAGVSNEQFF
TRBJ1-1	-	TRBV29-1	-	TGCAGCGTTGAAAATATAGAAGCTTTCTTT	CSVENIEAFF
TRBJ2-5	few	TRBV12-3/TRBV12-4	-	TGTGCCAGCAGTTTTCGGCGGACCCAAGAGACCCAGTACTTC	CASSFRRTQETQYF
TRBJ2-1	-	TRBV27	-	TGTGCCAGCAGCATATCCCCGGCCAATGAGCAGTTCTTC	CASSISPANEQFF
TRBJ2-3	few	TRBV15	-	TGTGCCACCAGCAGAGATCCCCCGCCTAGCACAGATACGCAGTATTTT	CATSRDPPPSTDTQYF